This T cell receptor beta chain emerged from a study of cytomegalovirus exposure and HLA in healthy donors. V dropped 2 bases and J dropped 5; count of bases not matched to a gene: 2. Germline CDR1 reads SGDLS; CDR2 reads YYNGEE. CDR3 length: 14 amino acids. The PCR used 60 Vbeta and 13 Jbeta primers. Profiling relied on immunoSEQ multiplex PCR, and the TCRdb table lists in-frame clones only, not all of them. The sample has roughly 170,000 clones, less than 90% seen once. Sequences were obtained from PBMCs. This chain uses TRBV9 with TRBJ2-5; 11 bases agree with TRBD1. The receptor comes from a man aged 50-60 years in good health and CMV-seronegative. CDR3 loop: CASSVGQGAETQYF. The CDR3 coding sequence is TGTGCCAGCAGCGTCGGACAGGGGGCTGAGACCCAGTACTTC.